This T cell receptor beta chain was sequenced for a study of T cell clones after liver transplantation. Study summary: Samples came from ITN030ST, which attempted immunosuppression withdrawal within 2 years of liver transplantation. Pre-transplant mixed lymphocyte reactions yielded third-party-reactive TCRbeta sequences as comparators for graft-donor-reactive sequences. Timepoints were pre-transplant, pre-withdrawal, and after withdrawal was completed or failed.

Findings and limits, study-wide: Post-transplant, graft-donor-reactive CD4 TCRbeta sequences in blood dropped significantly in 5 of 8 subjects.

Germline V gives CDR1 SNHLY, CDR2 FYNNEI. The CDR3 spans 14 residues. The V gene lost 5 bases and the J gene lost 6 bases, with 16 bases spanning the gap. Sequencing used immunoSEQ multiplex PCR; TCRdb keeps in-frame clones, though not all of them. In the table there are about 80,000 clones, 65% to 85% of which are singletons. Remarks on this clone: What it recognizes is unknown.

The receptor's source is a human patient who received a liver transplant. Some T cells may be the graft donor's. The sample in question was CD4+ T cells from blood, obtained 46 months after liver transplant. The chain uses TRBV2 and TRBJ1-2; D ambiguous. This CDR3 is CASSMDVPEDGYTF. The DNA of the CDR3 is TGTGCCAGCAGTATGGACGTCCCAGAGGATGGCTACACCTTC. The full variable domain, in which reference TRBV2 and TRBJ1-2 provide the parts outside the CDR3, is EPEVTQTPSHQVTQMGQEVILRCVPISNHLYFYWYRQILGQKVEFLVSFYNNEISEKSEIFDDQFSVERPDGSNFTLKIRSTKLEDSAMYFCASSMDVPEDGYTFGSGTRLTVV.